The 32 T cell receptor beta chains below all came from one sample that was sequenced in a study of T cells in Graves' hyperthyroidism and ophthalmopathy. Using RNA transcripts as the source, TCR beta CDR3 regions were amplified. A first-round RT-PCR of the TCR CDR3 used the HTBI primer set. One entry per CDR3 protein results from TCRdb running MiXCR on the multiplex PCR reads. The sample comprises around 540,000 distinct CDR3 sequences, 35% to 55% of which are singletons, and roughly 8.2% rests with the top ten. The sequenced sample consisted of peripheral blood or thyroid tissue (not recorded which). These receptors were obtained from a woman aged 18-35 years with Graves' hyperthyroidism.

The V gene is TRBV10-3, the J gene TRBJ2-6, with a weak D call TRBD1 (8 bases). The V end was cut by 7 bases, the J end by 2 bases, with 30 bases between. The CDR3 contains 21 residues. Germline assignment: CDR1 ENHRY and CDR2 SYGVKD. CDR3 coding DNA: TGTGCCATCACCTCCTACGAAACAGGGGGGGACAGAGTCGCTGGGGCCAACGTCCTGACTTTC. It codes for CAITSYETGGDRVAGANVLTF.

The chain couples TRBV7-8 to TRBJ2-7; 13 bases map to TRBD2. Germline V lookup: CDR1 SGHVS, CDR2 FQNEAQ. Germline trimming cut 5 bases from V and 3 bases from J; bases unmatched to any gene: 7. The CDR3 is 16 amino acids. This chain's CDR3 is CASSPGLAGSVYEQYF. DNA of the CDR3: TGTGCCAGCAGCCCGGGACTAGCGGGGAGTGTCTACGAGCAGTACTTC. Using reference TRBV7-8 and TRBJ2-7 for the parts outside the CDR3, the full variable domain is GAGVSQSPRYKVAKRGQDVALRCDPISGHVSLFWYQQALGQGPEFLTYFQNEAQLDKSGLPSDRFFAERPEGSVSTLKIQRTQQEDSAVYLCASSPGLAGSVYEQYFGPGTRLTVT.

At least ten counts were recorded for this clonotype. This sequence joins TRBV7-2 and TRBJ1-6; D gene uncertain. CDR1 and CDR2 from the germline V gene are SGHTA and FQGNSA. Trimming stripped 3 bases from V and 8 bases from J, with 11 bases between. CDR3 length: 14 amino acids. As DNA, the CDR3 is TGTGCCAGCAGCTTGATCCTTTTCGATTCACCCCTCCACTTT. It specifies CASSLILFDSPLHF.

The chain uses TRBV20-1 and TRBJ1-2, with D perhaps matching TRBD1 (6 bases). Looked up from germline, CDR1 is DFQATT and CDR2 is SNEGSKA (reference sequence). The germline V and J ends were trimmed by 5 bases and 4 bases, with 14 bases remaining between them. CDR3 size: 13 residues. The CDR3 is CSAFLQGSYGYTF. As DNA, the CDR3 is TGCAGTGCTTTCTTACAGGGTAGCTATGGCTACACCTTC.

The chain uses TRBV2 and TRBJ2-2; 7 positions match TRBD1. CDR3 length: 16 amino acids. Germline CDR1 SNHLY, CDR2 FYNNEI. V gave up 2 bases and J gave up 1 base; unmatched junction bases: 4. CDR3 residues: CASSERRQGNTGELFF. The CDR3 DNA reads as TGTGCCAGCAGTGAAAGGAGACAGGGGAACACCGGGGAGCTGTTTTTT.

A remark on this clonotype: A read error may explain this, as a much larger clone is one base away. This sequence joins TRBV25-1 and TRBJ1-2; D not resolved. The germline CDR1 and CDR2 sequences are MGHDK and SYGVNS. The length of the CDR3 is 12 residues. The DNA for the CDR3 is TGTGCCATCAGTGAATCCATAGTCGGCTACACCTTC. Protein product: CAISESIVGYTF.

Points on this clonotype: One end of the junction does not line up with germline, which may come from a read error. This chain links TRBV7-8 with TRBJ2-7; 8 bases are a match to TRBD2. This CDR3 is built from 15 residues. From germline, CDR1 is SGHVS and CDR2 FQNEAQ. The DNA of the CDR3 is TGTGCCAGCAGCGTAGCAGGAGCGGGAGTAACCGAGCAGTACTTC. This codes for CASSVAGAGVTEQYF.

This clonotype was counted at least ten times. The chain employs TRBV24-1 and TRBJ1-5; D is undetermined. CDR1 and CDR2 (germline): KGHDR, SFDVKD. This CDR3 spans 13 amino acids. The V and J ends lost 5 bases and 0 bases respectively, with 4 bases between them. The CDR3 coding sequence is TGTGCCACCAGTGTTAATAGCAATCAGCCCCAGCATTTT. Its protein product is CATSVNSNQPQHF.

V is TRBV7-3 and J is TRBJ2-5; a possible D gene is TRBD1 (6 bases). Per the germline V gene, CDR1 is SGHTA and CDR2 is FQGTGA. Trimming took off 5 bases at V and 0 bases at J, with 10 bases between the two ends. This CDR3 spans 14 amino acids. CDR3 protein: CASSQGQYQETQYF. CDR3 bases: TGTGCCAGCAGCCAAGGACAGTACCAAGAGACCCAGTACTTC.

The rearrangement uses TRBV9 and TRBJ1-1; 7 positions agree with TRBD1. This CDR3 has 14 amino acids. The ends lost 0 bases at V and 4 bases at J; junction bases unmatched: 3. Germline CDR1 and CDR2: SGDLS and YYNGEE. This CDR3 reads CASSVAYRGTEAFF. The CDR3 nucleotides read TGTGCCAGCAGCGTAGCTTACAGGGGCACTGAAGCTTTCTTT. The full variable domain, completed using reference TRBV9 and TRBJ1-1, is DSGVTQTPKHLITATGQRVTLRCSPRSGDLSVYWYQQSLDQGLQFLIQYYNGEERAKGNILERFSAQQFPDLHSELNLSSLELGDSALYFCASSVAYRGTEAFFGQGTRLTVV.

This clonotype showed up many times. The V call is TRBV13, the J call TRBJ1-1; D possibly corresponds to TRBD1 (5 bases). The CDR3 spans 15 residues. Germline assignment: CDR1 PRHDT and CDR2 FYEKMQ (reference sequence). V lost 4 bases to trimming and J lost 2 bases, with 14 bases between them. The CDR3 is CASSYHRQLNTEAFF. Here the CDR3 DNA reads TGTGCCAGCAGCTACCACCGACAGCTTAACACTGAAGCTTTCTTT.

This clonotype was observed a handful of times. V usage is TRBV11-2 and J usage is TRBJ2-2; TRBD1 agrees at 7 bases. Germline V lookup: CDR1 SGHAT, CDR2 FQNNGV. The CDR3 extends over 15 amino acids. Germline trimming cut 5 bases from V and 3 bases from J; bases unmatched to any gene: 6. The CDR3 protein is CASSLQGGYTGELFF. In DNA form, the CDR3 reads TGTGCCAGCAGCCTTCAAGGGGGCTACACCGGGGAGCTGTTTTTT.

The V and J genes are TRBV6-5 and TRBJ2-7; tentative D call: TRBD2 (6 bases). The length of the CDR3 is 14 residues. In germline, CDR1 is MNHEY, CDR2 SVGAGI. With 4 bases removed from V and 1 base from J, the gap between germline ends came to 11 bases. The CDR3 loop reads CASSSGTQSYEQYF. CDR3 sequence (DNA): TGTGCCAGCAGTTCCGGGACTCAGTCCTACGAGCAGTACTTC.

The V and J genes are TRBV12-3 or TRBV12-4 and TRBJ2-2, with a weak D call TRBD1 (6 bases). V lost 1 base and J lost 4, with 10 bases in between. The CDR3 has 15 amino acids. DNA of the CDR3: TGTGCCAGCAGTTTAGGGGGGCAGGGCACCGGGGAGCTGTTTTTT. Its protein product is CASSLGGQGTGELFF.

The genes are TRBV20-1 and TRBJ2-7, with 8 bases aligning to TRBD2. Trimming at V came to 0 bases and at J to 0 bases, leaving 16 bases not matched to a gene. Germline CDR1 reads DFQATT; CDR2 reads SNEGSKA (reference sequence). The CDR3 has 19 amino acids. This CDR3 is CSARDEGAGVVPSSYEQYF. DNA of the CDR3: TGCAGTGCTAGAGATGAGGGAGCGGGAGTAGTCCCTAGCTCCTACGAGCAGTACTTC.

This clonotype was observed at least ten times. V usage is TRBV29-1 and J usage is TRBJ1-5, with D possibly being TRBD1 (5 bases). The CDR3 sequence is 16 residues long. Deletions cut 8 bases from V and 0 bases from J, with 20 bases between. The V gene's germline CDR1 is SQVTM and CDR2 ANQGSEA. In nucleotides, the CDR3 is TGCAGCACCCAAGGGGTGGGGTTATATAGCAATCAGCCCCAGCATTTT. It translates to CSTQGVGLYSNQPQHF.

V gene TRBV10-3 combines with J gene TRBJ2-2, with 11 bases lining up with TRBD1. The CDR3 sequence is 15 residues long. Germline CDR1 is ENHRY and CDR2 is SYGVKD. Trimming cost V 10 bases and J 3 bases; bases outside gene matches: 7. DNA for the CDR3: TGTGCCACCCCGGGACAGGGGGTGGACACCGGGGAGCTGTTTTTT. Translated: CATPGQGVDTGELFF.

This clonotype was seen a few times. The V gene is TRBV9, the J gene TRBJ2-5; 8 positions match TRBD1. Trimming cost V 5 bases and J 0 bases; bases outside gene matches: 6. Germline V gives CDR1 SGDLS, CDR2 YYNGEE. The CDR3 spans 15 residues. CDR3 DNA sequence: TGTGCCAGCAGTACCGGGACAGGTCACCAAGAGACCCAGTACTTC. Its protein product is CASSTGTGHQETQYF. The full variable domain, completed using reference TRBV9 and TRBJ2-5, is DSGVTQTPKHLITATGQRVTLRCSPRSGDLSVYWYQQSLDQGLQFLIQYYNGEERAKGNILERFSAQQFPDLHSELNLSSLELGDSALYFCASSTGTGHQETQYFGPGTRLLVL.

The chain recombines TRBV25-1 with TRBJ2-3; D ambiguous. Deletions cut 4 bases from V and 3 bases from J, with 8 bases between. The CDR3 is 13 residues long. Germline V CDR1 and CDR2: MGHDK, SYGVNS. The CDR3 DNA is TGTGCCAGCAGTGTACCCCTTACAGATACGCAGTATTTT. It yields the protein CASSVPLTDTQYF.

The chain uses TRBV29-1 and TRBJ1-3, with 9 nucleotides matching TRBD1. This CDR3 has 14 residues. Trimming cost V 7 bases and J 3 bases; bases outside gene matches: 7. Germline CDR1 SQVTM, CDR2 ANQGSEA. This CDR3 reads CSARQGGHGNTIYF. CDR3 coding DNA: TGCAGCGCTAGACAGGGGGGGCATGGAAACACCATATATTTT. The whole variable domain, filled in from reference TRBV29-1 and TRBJ1-3, reads SAVISQKPSRDICQRGTSLTIQCQVDSQVTMMFWYRQQPGQSLTLIATANQGSEATYESGFVIDKFPISRPNLTFSTLTVSNMSPEDSSIYLCSARQGGHGNTIYFGEGSWLTVV.

The chain employs TRBV29-1 and TRBJ2-5; the D gene is possibly TRBD1 (5 bases). The CDR3 is made up of 13 amino acids. V was shortened by 8 bases and J by 2 bases, with 15 bases between the two germline ends. Looked up from germline, CDR1 is SQVTM and CDR2 is ANQGSEA. The DNA of the CDR3 is TGCAGCTTTAGGGCAGGGCGTCAAGAGACCCAGTACTTC. Encoded protein: CSFRAGRQETQYF.

This rearrangement joins TRBV7-2 to TRBJ2-2; D ambiguous. The germline V gene has CDR1 SGHTA and CDR2 FQGNSA. Trimming took 3 bases from V and 6 from J, leaving 14 bases between them. The CDR3 sequence is 15 residues long. This chain's CDR3 is CASSFHVEIAGELFF. The DNA for the CDR3 is TGTGCCAGCAGCTTTCATGTCGAGATCGCCGGGGAGCTGTTTTTT. Filled out from reference TRBV7-2 and TRBJ2-2, the complete variable domain reads GAGVSQSPSNKVTEKGKDVELRCDPISGHTALYWYRQSLGQGLEFLIYFQGNSAPDKSGLPSDRFSAERTGGSVSTLTIQRTQQEDSAVYLCASSFHVEIAGELFFGEGSRLTVL.

The sample holds a few counts of this clonotype. The CDR3 protein is CASSLGPGRHYEQYF. DNA of the CDR3: TGTGCCAGCAGCTTAGGTCCGGGACGGCACTACGAGCAGTACTTC. The V and J genes are TRBV7-9 and TRBJ2-7; D might be TRBD1 or TRBD2, each matching 5 bases. The ends were cut back, 1 base at V and 3 bases at J, with 13 bases in the middle. The CDR3 is 15 amino acids. From germline, CDR1 is SEHNR and CDR2 FQNEAQ (reference sequence).

This chain links TRBV7-9 with TRBJ1-1, with TRBD1 as a possible D gene (5 bases). Germline CDR1 is SEHNR and CDR2 is FQNEAQ (reference sequence). The ends were cut back, 5 bases at V and 0 bases at J, with 13 bases in the middle. This CDR3 has 15 amino acids. The chain's CDR3 is CASSPIGGMNTEAFF. In DNA, the CDR3 is TGTGCCAGCAGCCCGATTGGGGGGATGAACACTGAAGCTTTCTTT.

The chain uses TRBV2 and TRBJ1-5; 8 bases match TRBD1. CDR1 is SNHLY and CDR2 is FYNNEI in the germline V gene. The CDR3 length is 17 residues. V shed 8 bases and J 6 bases; nucleotides not matched to a gene: 18. The CDR3: CASGVMSAAGGGQPQHF. CDR3 nucleotides: TGTGCCAGCGGGGTCATGTCGGCAGCAGGGGGCGGTCAGCCCCAGCATTTT.

This clonotype showed up just a few times. The chain recombines TRBV5-1 with TRBJ1-6, with a possible D match to TRBD1 (6 bases). Germline CDR1 and CDR2: SGHRS and YFSETQ. The CDR3 runs to 16 residues. V dropped 0 bases and J dropped 4 bases, with 11 bases sitting between them. In nucleotides, the CDR3 is TGCGCCAGCAGCTTGGAGACAGGAGTTTATAATTCACCCCTCCACTTT. Its translation: CASSLETGVYNSPLHF. Filled out from reference TRBV5-1 and TRBJ1-6, the complete variable domain reads KAGVTQTPRYLIKTRGQQVTLSCSPISGHRSVSWYQQTPGQGLQFLFEYFSETQRNKGNFPGRFSGRQFSNSRSEMNVSTLELGDSALYLCASSLETGVYNSPLHFGNGTRLTVT.

This clonotype was detected a few times. This chain links TRBV25-1 with TRBJ1-6; D is perhaps TRBD1 (5 bases). The CDR3 is made up of 14 amino acids. Trimming took off 6 bases at V and 5 bases at J, with 11 bases between the two ends. Germline V lookup: CDR1 MGHDK, CDR2 SYGVNS. This CDR3 is CASSWDSNNSPLHF. Here the CDR3 DNA reads TGTGCCAGCAGCTGGGACTCAAATAATTCACCCCTCCACTTT. Supplemented by reference TRBV25-1 and TRBJ1-6, the full variable domain reads EADIYQTPRYLVIGTGKKITLECSQTMGHDKMYWYQQDPGMELHLIHYSYGVNSTEKGDLSSESTVSRIRTEHFPLTLESARPSHTSQYLCASSWDSNNSPLHFGNGTRLTVT.

This clonotype occurred a few times. The V call is TRBV12-3 or TRBV12-4, the J call TRBJ1-1; 11 bases agree with TRBD1. V lost 5 bases, J lost 10 bases, and 3 bases stayed unmatched. The CDR3 is 12 amino acids. Here the CDR3 reads CASSKDRGRAFF. The CDR3 DNA follows: TGTGCCAGCAGTAAGGACAGGGGGCGAGCTTTCTTT.

J is TRBJ2-5 and V is TRBV24-1; 14 bases are a match to TRBD2. The CDR3 totals 17 residues. Germline loops: CDR1 KGHDR, CDR2 SFDVKD. Losses at the gene ends were 11 bases for V and 5 bases for J; bases not matched to a gene: 15. For the CDR3, the DNA is TGTGCCAGCAGCCCCTACCGACTAGCGGGAGGGCTGGAGACCCAGTACTTC. It translates to CASSPYRLAGGLETQYF.

The V gene is TRBV7-8, the J gene TRBJ2-7; 8 nucleotides line up with TRBD1. Germline CDR1 and CDR2: SGHVS and FQNEAQ. The CDR3 extends over 15 amino acids. With 8 bases clipped from V and 6 bases from J, the junction kept 15 bases outside the gene matches. The CDR3 region is CASSPYRGFDSEQYF. The CDR3 DNA follows: TGTGCCAGCTCACCATACAGGGGGTTTGATTCCGAGCAGTACTTC.

The J gene is TRBJ1-1, the V gene TRBV2; TRBD1 matches at 7 bases. This CDR3 comprises 15 residues. V lost 5 bases to trimming and J lost 1 base; unmatched junction nucleotides: 7. Germline values: CDR1 SNHLY, CDR2 FYNNEI. In DNA form, the CDR3 reads TGTGCCAGCAGTTTAGCGGACAGGACGAACACTGAAGCTTTCTTT. Its protein product is CASSLADRTNTEAFF.

On this clonotype itself: A single base separates this from a much larger clone, so it may be a read error. The genes are TRBV7-9 and TRBJ1-6; weak D call: TRBD1 (5 bases). The CDR3 has 14 amino acids. Germline V gene sequence: CDR1 SEHNR, CDR2 FQNEAQ (reference sequence). The V end was cut by 7 bases, the J end by 9 bases, with 16 bases between. The DNA for the CDR3 is TGTGCCAGCATCCGGGGGGGGGGACGTTCACCCCTCCACTTT. Translating gives CASIRGGGRSPLHF.